This is a list of T cell receptor beta chains from one sample in a study of CD8 T cells in Susac syndrome. TCRdb redid the calling of the immunoSEQ multiplex PCR reads with MiXCR, one entry per CDR3 protein. The data show hundreds of thousands of distinct CDR3 sequences, 80% to 95% seen once. The sequenced material came from CD8+ T cells from PBMCs. These receptors were obtained from a human donor with multiple sclerosis. Both conserved end residues are part of each CDR3. Fields, in order: J gene, V gene, clone size, D gene, CDR3 protein, CDR3 DNA. D genes are given only for firm matches. Not every row has a clone size; where given, it reads once, few, many or a size class.

j_gene: TRBJ2-7
v_gene: TRBV7-9
abundance: NA
d_gene: NA
CDR3aa: CASSLVVSSYEQYF
CDR3nt: TGTGCCAGCAGCTTAGTCGTCTCCTCCTACGAGCAGTACTTC

j_gene: TRBJ2-6
v_gene: TRBV30
abundance: NA
d_gene: NA
CDR3aa: CAWFAGANVLTF
CDR3nt: TGTGCCTGGTTTGCTGGGGCCAACGTCCTGACTTTC

j_gene: TRBJ1-1
v_gene: TRBV29-1
abundance: NA
d_gene: NA
CDR3aa: CSYNGDRAEAFF
CDR3nt: TGCAGCTATAACGGTGATCGGGCTGAAGCTTTCTTT

j_gene: TRBJ1-1
v_gene: TRBV3-1
abundance: NA
d_gene: NA
CDR3aa: CASSPIWLPGRGAEAFF
CDR3nt: TGTGCCAGCAGCCCTATTTGGCTCCCCGGAAGGGGCGCTGAAGCTTTCTTT

j_gene: TRBJ1-1
v_gene: TRBV19
abundance: NA
d_gene: TRBD1
CDR3aa: CASSINVRTGNTEAFF
CDR3nt: TGTGCCAGTAGTATTAACGTAAGGACAGGGAACACTGAAGCTTTCTTT

j_gene: TRBJ1-1
v_gene: TRBV25-1
abundance: once
d_gene: TRBD1
CDR3aa: CASSEWGTGGITEAFF
CDR3nt: TGTGCCAGCAGTGAATGGGGGACAGGGGGCATCACTGAAGCTTTCTTT

j_gene: TRBJ1-1
v_gene: TRBV9
abundance: NA
d_gene: NA
CDR3aa: CASTPDPAGNTEAFF
CDR3nt: TGTGCCAGCACCCCAGACCCCGCCGGGAACACTGAAGCTTTCTTT

j_gene: TRBJ2-3
v_gene: TRBV30
abundance: NA
d_gene: TRBD2
CDR3aa: CAQGLVPQDTQYF
CDR3nt: TGTGCCCAAGGACTAGTCCCTCAAGATACGCAGTATTTT

j_gene: TRBJ1-1
v_gene: TRBV7-8
abundance: NA
d_gene: TRBD1
CDR3aa: CASSPRDSGNTEAFF
CDR3nt: TGTGCCAGCAGCCCGCGGGACAGCGGCAACACTGAAGCTTTCTTT

j_gene: TRBJ2-6
v_gene: TRBV30
abundance: NA
d_gene: NA
CDR3aa: CAWDSGANVLTF
CDR3nt: TGTGCCTGGGACTCTGGGGCCAACGTCCTGACTTTC

j_gene: TRBJ2-3
v_gene: TRBV24-1
abundance: NA
d_gene: NA
CDR3aa: CATSEGGTFSTDTQYF
CDR3nt: TGTGCCACCAGTGAGGGCGGAACCTTTAGCACAGATACGCAGTATTTT

j_gene: TRBJ2-1
v_gene: TRBV6-4
abundance: NA
d_gene: TRBD2
CDR3aa: CASSETSGAYNEQFF
CDR3nt: TGTGCCAGCAGTGAAACTAGCGGGGCTTACAATGAGCAGTTCTTC

j_gene: TRBJ1-1
v_gene: TRBV4-3
abundance: NA
d_gene: TRBD1
CDR3aa: CASSQGWGTDPLGTEAFF
CDR3nt: TGCGCCAGCAGCCAAGGGTGGGGGACAGATCCCTTGGGCACTGAAGCTTTCTTT

j_gene: TRBJ1-5
v_gene: TRBV4-1
abundance: NA
d_gene: NA
CDR3aa: CASSQDERGQPQHF
CDR3nt: TGCGCCAGCAGCCAAGACGAGCGGGGTCAGCCCCAGCATTTT

j_gene: TRBJ1-4
v_gene: TRBV6-5
abundance: NA
d_gene: NA
CDR3aa: CASSPDSIELFF
CDR3nt: TGTGCCAGCAGCCCTGACTCAATCGAACTGTTTTTT

j_gene: TRBJ1-5
v_gene: TRBV9
abundance: NA
d_gene: NA
CDR3aa: CASSAGGNSNQPQHF
CDR3nt: TGTGCCAGCAGCGCGGGCGGAAATAGCAATCAGCCCCAGCATTTT

j_gene: TRBJ1-2
v_gene: TRBV9
abundance: NA
d_gene: NA
CDR3aa: CASSAPLRDKGSYGYTF
CDR3nt: TGTGCCAGCAGCGCCCCCCTCCGGGACAAAGGATCCTATGGCTACACCTTC

j_gene: TRBJ2-3
v_gene: TRBV25-1
abundance: once
d_gene: NA
CDR3aa: CASQGNGGAADTQYF
CDR3nt: TGTGCCAGCCAAGGCAATGGGGGGGCTGCAGATACGCAGTATTTT

j_gene: TRBJ2-1
v_gene: TRBV5-6
abundance: NA
d_gene: NA
CDR3aa: CASSLRQYNEQFF
CDR3nt: TGTGCCAGCAGCTTGAGACAGTACAATGAGCAGTTCTTC

j_gene: TRBJ1-5
v_gene: TRBV4-2
abundance: NA
d_gene: NA
CDR3aa: CASSQDKGNQPQHF
CDR3nt: TGTGCCAGCAGCCAAGATAAGGGCAATCAGCCCCAGCATTTT

j_gene: TRBJ2-4
v_gene: TRBV12-3/TRBV12-4
abundance: NA
d_gene: NA
CDR3aa: CASSLLGAGENIQYF
CDR3nt: TGTGCCAGCAGTCTTCTTGGCGCAGGGGAGAACATTCAGTACTTC

j_gene: TRBJ2-7
v_gene: TRBV6-1
abundance: NA
d_gene: NA
CDR3aa: CASSEDSSGLGILYEQYF
CDR3nt: TGTGCCAGCAGTGAAGATTCGTCGGGACTTGGGATCCTCTACGAGCAGTACTTC

j_gene: TRBJ2-5
v_gene: TRBV6-2/TRBV6-3
abundance: NA
d_gene: TRBD2
CDR3aa: CASSPPGLASQETQYF
CDR3nt: TGTGCCAGCAGCCCCCCGGGACTAGCGAGTCAAGAGACCCAGTACTTC

j_gene: TRBJ2-1
v_gene: TRBV6-5
abundance: NA
d_gene: NA
CDR3aa: CASSPPGAGGEQFF
CDR3nt: TGTGCCAGCAGTCCTCCGGGGGCCGGGGGTGAGCAGTTCTTC

j_gene: TRBJ2-2
v_gene: TRBV6-2/TRBV6-3
abundance: NA
d_gene: TRBD2
CDR3aa: CASHLLPGGSWGGELFF
CDR3nt: TGTGCCAGCCATCTTCTTCCGGGAGGCTCCTGGGGCGGGGAGCTGTTTTTT

j_gene: TRBJ1-2
v_gene: TRBV7-9
abundance: NA
d_gene: NA
CDR3aa: CASSLVANYGYTF
CDR3nt: TGTGCCAGCAGCTTAGTGGCAAACTATGGCTACACCTTC

j_gene: TRBJ2-1
v_gene: TRBV2
abundance: NA
d_gene: TRBD2
CDR3aa: CASSDSGTNTQFF
CDR3nt: TGTGCCAGCAGTGACTCCGGGACTAACACACAGTTCTTC

j_gene: TRBJ2-7
v_gene: TRBV6-5
abundance: NA
d_gene: NA
CDR3aa: CASSYSIRGGSYEQYF
CDR3nt: TGTGCCAGCAGTTACTCGATAAGGGGCGGGTCCTACGAGCAGTACTTC

j_gene: TRBJ2-7
v_gene: TRBV10-2
abundance: once
d_gene: TRBD2
CDR3aa: CASRDGTSGYEQYF
CDR3nt: TGCGCCAGCAGAGACGGGACTAGCGGATACGAGCAGTACTTC

j_gene: TRBJ2-1
v_gene: TRBV29-1
abundance: NA
d_gene: NA
CDR3aa: CSVEDNDPYNEQFF
CDR3nt: TGCAGCGTTGAAGATAATGACCCCTACAATGAGCAGTTCTTC

j_gene: TRBJ2-2
v_gene: TRBV2
abundance: NA
d_gene: TRBD2
CDR3aa: CASSEGGTGELFF
CDR3nt: TGTGCCAGCAGTGAGGGGGGGACCGGGGAGCTGTTTTTT

j_gene: TRBJ2-2
v_gene: TRBV29-1
abundance: once
d_gene: TRBD1
CDR3aa: CSVWDRGHTGELFF
CDR3nt: TGCAGCGTTTGGGACAGGGGGCACACCGGGGAGCTGTTTTTT

j_gene: TRBJ2-7
v_gene: TRBV20-1
abundance: few
d_gene: TRBD2
CDR3aa: CSARETAGMGEQYF
CDR3nt: TGCAGTGCTAGAGAAACAGCGGGAATGGGCGAGCAGTACTTC